Presented here are 17 T cell receptor beta chains from one specimen sequenced in a study of read filtering for tumor transcriptome and immune sequencing. Molecular barcoded adaptors covering alpha/delta and beta/gamma chains were used on around 400 ng RNA. TCRdb re-called the reads with MiXCR, one entry per CDR3 protein. Here the sample spans tens of thousands of distinct CDR3 sequences, around a fifth being singletons. The sequenced sample was a population of CD138-negative cells sorted from bone marrow. These receptors all come from a donor at least 40 years old with multiple myeloma.

This clonotype was counted ten times or more. The V call is TRBV29-1, the J call TRBJ2-5, with 10 bases that match TRBD1. The junction had 6 bases not matched to a gene; V was cut back by 7 bases and J by 4 bases. The CDR3 consists of 13 residues. Per germline, CDR1 SQVTM and CDR2 ANQGSEA. This chain's CDR3 is CSARQGAGETQYF. CDR3 nucleotide sequence: TGCAGCGCAAGACAGGGGGCAGGAGAGACCCAGTACTTC. The full variable domain, completed using reference TRBV29-1 and TRBJ2-5, is SAVISQKPSRDICQRGTSLTIQCQVDSQVTMMFWYRQQPGQSLTLIATANQGSEATYESGFVIDKFPISRPNLTFSTLTVSNMSPEDSSIYLCSARQGAGETQYFGPGTRLLVL.

This clonotype was detected many times. The rearrangement joins TRBV28 to TRBJ1-4, with D perhaps matching TRBD1 (6 bases). Per the germline V gene, CDR1 is MDHEN and CDR2 is SYDVKM. There are 18 residues in the CDR3. V gave up 5 bases and J gave up 0 bases, with 19 bases separating them. The CDR3, as DNA: TGTGCCAGCAGTCCCCACCGGCAAGGGGGGGCAACTAATGAAAAACTGTTTTTT. Its protein product is CASSPHRQGGATNEKLFF.

This clonotype was picked up many times. CDR3 protein: CASSTRTAGYEQYF. CDR3 DNA: TGCGCCAGCAGCACCCGGACAGCAGGGTACGAGCAGTACTTC. The rearrangement uses TRBV4-1 and TRBJ2-7, with a tentative D call TRBD1 (6 bases). V dropped 5 bases and J dropped 4 bases, with 15 bases sitting between them. From germline, CDR1 is MGHRA and CDR2 YSYEKL. The CDR3 runs 14 residues.

There are many counts of this clonotype. This chain joins TRBV20-1 and TRBJ1-1; 8 nucleotides agree with TRBD1. The CDR3 consists of 14 residues. After removal of 2 bases from V and 3 bases from J, the junction contained 5 bases not matched to a gene. Germline V gene sequence: CDR1 DFQATT, CDR2 SNEGSKA (reference sequence). CDR3 sequence: CSARQGARDTEAFF. As DNA, the CDR3 is TGCAGTGCTAGACAGGGGGCGCGGGACACTGAAGCTTTCTTT.

This clonotype was observed at least ten times. The chain is built from TRBV2 and TRBJ2-3, with a weak D call TRBD2 (5 bases). Trimming removed 6 bases from V and 1 base from J, with 17 bases in between. The CDR3 has 16 amino acids. Per the germline V gene, CDR1 is SNHLY and CDR2 is FYNNEI. Written as DNA, the CDR3 is TGTGCCAGCAGCTTTCAGACTACGGCGCGCACAGATACGCAGTATTTT. This gives the protein CASSFQTTARTDTQYF.

In this sample, this clonotype turned up many times. V usage is TRBV4-2 and J usage is TRBJ2-2, with unresolved D. Germline loops: CDR1 LGHNA, CDR2 YNFKEQ. The CDR3 has 12 amino acids. V was shortened by 4 bases and J by 0 bases, with 0 bases between the two germline ends. CDR3 loop: CASSPNTGELFF. As DNA, the CDR3 is TGTGCCAGCAGCCCGAACACCGGGGAGCTGTTTTTT.

This clonotype was picked up many times. This chain uses TRBV7-9 with TRBJ1-1; the match to TRBD1 covers 8 bases. Germline V CDR1 and CDR2: SEHNR, FQNEAQ (reference sequence). Trimming at V came to 5 bases and at J to 4 bases, leaving 9 bases not matched to a gene. The CDR3 totals 15 residues. In DNA form, the CDR3 reads TGTGCCAGCAGCGCGCGACAGGGGAGGGGCACTGAAGCTTTCTTT. Translating gives CASSARQGRGTEAFF.

Concerning this clonotype itself: A single base separates this from a much larger clone, so it may be a read error. Lacking the conserved final phenylalanine or tryptophan, this CDR3 likely reflects a read error. The chain is built from TRBV7-8 and TRBJ2-1; no reliable D call. The CDR3 runs 13 residues. The germline V gene encodes CDR1 SGHVS and CDR2 FQNEAQ. The V and J ends lost 3 bases and 4 bases respectively, with 7 bases between them. The CDR3 coding sequence is TGTGCCAGCAGCTTTTCTCCGTACAATGAGCAGTTCTTA. Translation gives CASSFSPYNEQFL.

This clonotype showed up many times. A junction boundary mismatches the germline segment, possibly from a read error. This rearrangement joins TRBV5-1 to TRBJ2-7; TRBD1 or TRBD2 may be the D gene (5 bases each). Per the germline V gene, CDR1 is SGHRS and CDR2 is YFSETQ. The CDR3 runs to 15 residues. CDR3 in DNA: TGCGCCAGCAGCTTGGTTGGGACGGGCTCCCACGAGCAGTACTTC. This sequence encodes CASSLVGTGSHEQYF.

About this clonotype: Since a much larger clone is just one base distant, this may be a read error. This rearrangement joins TRBV5-6 to TRBJ2-3; D might be TRBD1 or TRBD2, each matching 5 bases. The CDR3 spans 15 residues. The germline gives CDR1 SGHDT, CDR2 YYEEEE. The CDR3 DNA reads TGTGCCTGCAGGGCTCCCAGTAGACTAACAGATACGCAGTATTTT. As protein: CACRAPSRLTDTQYF.

Many counts were recorded for this clonotype. This chain connects TRBV28 to TRBJ2-1; D uncertain. V dropped 3 bases and J dropped 13 bases, with 13 bases sitting between them. This CDR3 comprises 12 residues. Germline V gives CDR1 MDHEN, CDR2 SYDVKM. CDR3: CASSLRAAIQFF. In DNA, the CDR3 is TGTGCCAGCAGTTTGAGAGCTGCAATTCAGTTCTTC.

A remark on this clonotype: Possible read error: a much larger clone is one base away. The chain has TRBV29-1 and TRBJ2-5; a weak D match, TRBD1 (6 bases). The germline gives CDR1 SQVTM, CDR2 ANQGSEA. Trimming shortened V by 0 bases and J by 5 bases, and 13 bases separated the two germline ends. The CDR3 has 14 amino acids. The CDR3 region has the DNA TGCAGCGTTGAAGAGGTTGGGGGCTTGGAGACCCAGTACTTC. Protein: CSVEEVGGLETQYF.

In this sample, this clonotype turned up many times. V is TRBV30 and J is TRBJ1-4; D possibly corresponds to TRBD1 (5 bases). Germline V gives CDR1 GTSNPN, CDR2 SVGIG (reference sequence). The CDR3 is 15 amino acids. Between the trimmed V and J ends, which lost 2 bases and 6 bases, there was a span of 16 bases. The CDR3 bases are TGTGCCTGGAGTCCCCCGGGAGGGGTTTATGAAAAACTGTTTTTT. As protein: CAWSPPGGVYEKLFF.

There are many counts of this clonotype. The CDR3 reads CASSYSKGPTDTQYF. CDR3 coding DNA: TGTGCCAGCAGTTACTCGAAGGGTCCCACAGATACGCAGTATTTT. The chain has TRBV6-5 and TRBJ2-3; D is unclear. V lost 0 bases to trimming and J lost 2 bases, with 9 bases between them. The germline CDR1 and CDR2 sequences are MNHEY and SVGAGI. The CDR3 extends over 15 amino acids.

V and J are TRBV12-3 or TRBV12-4 and TRBJ2-7; 9 bases are a match to TRBD2. Trimming cost V 4 bases and J 0 bases; bases outside gene matches: 4. There are 15 residues in the CDR3. CDR3 region: CASSSAGGGSYEQYF. The CDR3 DNA follows: TGTGCCAGCAGTTCCGCGGGGGGGGGCTCCTACGAGCAGTACTTC.

This clonotype showed up many times. The rearrangement joins TRBV4-2 to TRBJ1-2; 9 positions agree with TRBD1. V shed 2 bases and J 5 bases; nucleotides not matched to a gene: 3. The CDR3 is 14 amino acids. Germline V gene data show CDR1 as LGHNA and CDR2 as YNFKEQ. The CDR3 nucleotides are TGTGCCAGCAGCCAACAGACAGGGGGATATGGCTACACCTTC. Its translation: CASSQQTGGYGYTF.

This clonotype was seen at least ten times. V usage is TRBV20-1 and J usage is TRBJ2-5; D remains unclear. The germline V and J ends were trimmed by 0 bases and 3 bases, with 17 bases remaining between them. This CDR3 is built from 16 residues. Germline CDR1 reads DFQATT; CDR2 reads SNEGSKA (reference sequence). The CDR3 region is CSARDPDRFLKETQYF. Written as DNA, the CDR3 is TGCAGTGCTAGAGATCCCGACCGTTTCCTAAAAGAGACCCAGTACTTC.